These T cell receptor beta chains were read from a single sample in a study of T cell responses to AZD1222 COVID-19 vaccine. Sequencing used immunoSEQ multiplex PCR; TCRdb keeps in-frame clones, though not all of them. This sample has about 130,000 clones, with about 90% found just once. The sample consisted of peripheral blood, taken on day 0 of AZD1222 vaccination. The receptors stem from an adult in good health. Each CDR3 is given with its conserved first and last residue. D genes are given only for firm matches. Clone size is given for some rows only: seen once, a few or many times, or a class if the clone is expanded.

J gene,clone size,V gene,D gene,CDR3 DNA,CDR3 protein
TRBJ2-5,few,TRBV5-5,TRBD2,TGTGCCAGCAGCCTCATGACTAGCGGGGACCAAGAGACCCAGTACTTC,CASSLMTSGDQETQYF
TRBJ1-6,-,TRBV18,TRBD1,TGTGCCAGCTCACTGGGGACAGGGGGGAATAATTCACCCCTCCACTTT,CASSLGTGGNNSPLHF
TRBJ2-1,-,TRBV24-1,-,TGTGCCACCAGTGCTCCAACCGGGGACTCGACAACCCCTGACAATGAGCAGTTCTTC,CATSAPTGDSTTPDNEQFF
TRBJ1-1,-,TRBV10-3,TRBD1,TGTGCCATCAGTGAGGCCGTGACAGGGGAAGCTTTCTTT,CAISEAVTGEAFF
TRBJ1-1,-,TRBV12-3/TRBV12-4,-,TGTGCCAGCAGTTTGATGGGGGCTAAGGCTTTCTTT,CASSLMGAKAFF
TRBJ1-3,-,TRBV6-2/TRBV6-3,-,TGTGCCAGCAGCCTCCTTGGGCCTGGAAACACCATATATTTT,CASSLLGPGNTIYF
TRBJ1-1,few,TRBV4-2,-,TGTGCCAGCAGCCAAGTAATCCGGAGGGCGCACACTGAAGCTTTCTTT,CASSQVIRRAHTEAFF
TRBJ1-3,-,TRBV27,-,TGTGCCAGCAGTTTACCCCAGGGACTTACGAGCTCTGGAAACACCATATATTTT,CASSLPQGLTSSGNTIYF
TRBJ1-4,once,TRBV4-3,-,TGCGCCAGCAGCCAAGAGGATGGTGAAAAACTGTTTTTT,CASSQEDGEKLFF
TRBJ1-1,-,TRBV4-3,-,TGCGCCAGCAGCCAAGTGGGGGGGAACACTGAAGCTTTCTTT,CASSQVGGNTEAFF
TRBJ2-5,-,TRBV15,-,TGTGCCACCAGCAGAGATCGAGAGACCCAGTACTTC,CATSRDRETQYF
TRBJ1-4,once,TRBV2,-,TGTGCCAAGGACCGACACAATGAAAAACTGTTTTTT,CAKDRHNEKLFF
TRBJ2-1,-,TRBV7-8,TRBD2,TGTGCCAGCAGCTTGGGCGGGGGGGCCTACAATGAGCAGTTCTTC,CASSLGGGAYNEQFF
TRBJ1-2,few,TRBV27,-,TGTGCCAGCAGTCCCCTCAGGTCAGCTTATGGCTACACCTTC,CASSPLRSAYGYTF
TRBJ1-3,once,TRBV4-2,-,TGTGCCAGCAGCCAAGTGGGGTACTCTGGAAACACCATATATTTT,CASSQVGYSGNTIYF
TRBJ2-7,-,TRBV6-1,TRBD1,TGTGCCAGCAGTGATGCGGGACAGGCCTACGAGCAGTACTTC,CASSDAGQAYEQYF
TRBJ2-2,-,TRBV6-6,TRBD2,TGTGCCAGCCGCGGGACTAGCGGGGGAAACACCGGGGAGCTGTTTTTT,CASRGTSGGNTGELFF
TRBJ1-5,-,TRBV7-6,-,TGTGCCAGCAGCTTATCCAATAGCAATCAGCCCCAGCATTTT,CASSLSNSNQPQHF
TRBJ2-5,-,TRBV25-1,-,TGTGCCAGCACTGACACCGGCACGGAAGAGACCCAGTACTTC,CASTDTGTEETQYF
TRBJ2-2,-,TRBV2,-,TGTGCCAGCAAGTTCGAAAACACCGGGGAGCTGTTTTTT,CASKFENTGELFF
TRBJ2-2,few,TRBV5-1,-,TGCGCCAGCAGCTTCGGGCACGACGGGGAGCTGTTTTTT,CASSFGHDGELFF